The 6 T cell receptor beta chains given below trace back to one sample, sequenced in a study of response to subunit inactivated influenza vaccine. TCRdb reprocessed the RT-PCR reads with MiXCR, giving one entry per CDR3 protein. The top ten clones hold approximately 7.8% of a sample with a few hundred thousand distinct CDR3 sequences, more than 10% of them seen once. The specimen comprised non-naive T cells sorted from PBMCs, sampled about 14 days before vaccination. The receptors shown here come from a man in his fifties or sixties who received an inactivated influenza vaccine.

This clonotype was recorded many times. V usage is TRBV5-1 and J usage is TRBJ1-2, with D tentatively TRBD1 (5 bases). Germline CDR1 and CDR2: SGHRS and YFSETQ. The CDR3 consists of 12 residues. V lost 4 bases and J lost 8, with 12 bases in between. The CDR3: CASSTGHSGYTF. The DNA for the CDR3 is TGCGCCAGCAGCACCGGACATAGCGGCTACACCTTC.

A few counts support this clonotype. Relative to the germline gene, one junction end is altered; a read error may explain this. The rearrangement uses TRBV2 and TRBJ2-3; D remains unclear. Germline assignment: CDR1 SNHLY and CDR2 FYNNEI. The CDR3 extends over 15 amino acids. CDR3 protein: CASNEFGRREDTQYF. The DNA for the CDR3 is TGTGCCAGCAATGAATTCGGGCGGCGAGAAGATACGCAGTATTTT. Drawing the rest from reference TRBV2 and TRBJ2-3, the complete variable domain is EPEVTQTPSHQVTQMGQEVILRCVPISNHLYFYWYRQILGQKVEFLVSFYNNEISEKSEIFDDQFSVERPDGSNFTLKIRSTKLEDSAMYFCASNEFGRREDTQYFGPGTRLTVL.

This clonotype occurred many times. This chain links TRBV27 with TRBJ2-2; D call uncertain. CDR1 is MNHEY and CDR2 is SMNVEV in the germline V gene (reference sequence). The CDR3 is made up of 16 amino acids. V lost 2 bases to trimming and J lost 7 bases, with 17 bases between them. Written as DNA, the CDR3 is TGTGCCAGCAGTTTAAACTCGTACATAGTGGGCGGGGAGCTGTTTTTT. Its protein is CASSLNSYIVGGELFF.

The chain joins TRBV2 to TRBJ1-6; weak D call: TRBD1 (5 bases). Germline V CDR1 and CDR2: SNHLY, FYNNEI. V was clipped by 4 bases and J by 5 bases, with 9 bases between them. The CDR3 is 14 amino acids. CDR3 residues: CASSGGTDNSPLHF. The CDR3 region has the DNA TGTGCCAGCAGTGGCGGGACGGATAATTCACCCCTCCACTTT.

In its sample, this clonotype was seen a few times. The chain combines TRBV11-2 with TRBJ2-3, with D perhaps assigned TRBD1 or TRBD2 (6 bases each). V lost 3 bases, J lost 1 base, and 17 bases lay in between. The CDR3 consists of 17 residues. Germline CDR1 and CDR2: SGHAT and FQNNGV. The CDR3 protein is CASSFREGGRGTDTQYF. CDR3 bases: TGTGCCAGCAGCTTTCGTGAGGGGGGCAGGGGCACAGATACGCAGTATTTT.

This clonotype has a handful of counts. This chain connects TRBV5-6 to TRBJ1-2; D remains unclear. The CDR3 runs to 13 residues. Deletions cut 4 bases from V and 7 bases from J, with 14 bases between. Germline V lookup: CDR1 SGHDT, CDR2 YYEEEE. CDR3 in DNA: TGTGCCAGCAGCATGAGGGTGATTGGTGGCTACACCTTC. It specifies CASSMRVIGGYTF.